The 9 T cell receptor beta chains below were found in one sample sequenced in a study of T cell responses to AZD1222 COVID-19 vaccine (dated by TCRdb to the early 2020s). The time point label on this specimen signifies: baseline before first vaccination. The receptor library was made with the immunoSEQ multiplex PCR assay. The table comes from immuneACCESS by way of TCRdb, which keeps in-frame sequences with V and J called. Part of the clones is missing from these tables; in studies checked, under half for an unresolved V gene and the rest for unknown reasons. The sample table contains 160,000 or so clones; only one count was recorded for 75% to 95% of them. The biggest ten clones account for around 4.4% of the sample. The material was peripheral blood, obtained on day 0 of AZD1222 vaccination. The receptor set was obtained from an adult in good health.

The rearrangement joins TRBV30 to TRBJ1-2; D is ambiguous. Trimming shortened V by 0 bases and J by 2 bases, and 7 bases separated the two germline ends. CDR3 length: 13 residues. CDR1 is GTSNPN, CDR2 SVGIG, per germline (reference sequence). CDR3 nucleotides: TGTGCCTGGAGTGTAGGACTGAACTATGGCTACACCTTC. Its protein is CAWSVGLNYGYTF.

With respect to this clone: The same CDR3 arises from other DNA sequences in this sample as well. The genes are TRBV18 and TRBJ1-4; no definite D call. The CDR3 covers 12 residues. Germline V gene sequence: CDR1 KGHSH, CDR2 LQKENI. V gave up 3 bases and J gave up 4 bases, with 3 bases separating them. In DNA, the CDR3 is TGTGCCAGCTCACCTAATAATGAAAAACTGTTTTTT. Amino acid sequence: CASSPNNEKLFF.

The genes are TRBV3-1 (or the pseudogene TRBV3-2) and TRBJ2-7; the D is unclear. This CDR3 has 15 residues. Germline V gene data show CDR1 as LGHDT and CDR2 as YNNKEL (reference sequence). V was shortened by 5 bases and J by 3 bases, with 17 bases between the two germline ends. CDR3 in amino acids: CASSFSTDPIYEQYF. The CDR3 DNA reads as TGTGCCAGCAGCTTTTCAACGGACCCCATCTACGAGCAGTACTTC.

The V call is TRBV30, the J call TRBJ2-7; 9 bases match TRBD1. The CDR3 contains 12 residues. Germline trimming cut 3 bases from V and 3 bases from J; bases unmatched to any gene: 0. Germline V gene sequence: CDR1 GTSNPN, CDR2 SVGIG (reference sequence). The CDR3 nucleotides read TGTGCCTGGAGGGGACAGGGCTACGAGCAGTACTTC. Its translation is CAWRGQGYEQYF.

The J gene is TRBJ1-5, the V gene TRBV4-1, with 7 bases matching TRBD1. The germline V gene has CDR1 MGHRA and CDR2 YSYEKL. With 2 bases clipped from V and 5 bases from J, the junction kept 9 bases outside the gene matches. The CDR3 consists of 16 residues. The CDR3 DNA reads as TGCGCCAGCAGCCAAACCGGGACAGCTCTCTATCAGCCCCAGCATTTT. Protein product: CASSQTGTALYQPQHF.

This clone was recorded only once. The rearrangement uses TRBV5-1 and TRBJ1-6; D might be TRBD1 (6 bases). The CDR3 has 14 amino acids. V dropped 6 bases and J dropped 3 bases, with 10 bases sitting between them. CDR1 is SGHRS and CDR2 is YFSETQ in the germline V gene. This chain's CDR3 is CASTQDSYNSPLHF. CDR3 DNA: TGCGCCAGCACCCAGGACAGCTATAATTCACCCCTCCACTTT.

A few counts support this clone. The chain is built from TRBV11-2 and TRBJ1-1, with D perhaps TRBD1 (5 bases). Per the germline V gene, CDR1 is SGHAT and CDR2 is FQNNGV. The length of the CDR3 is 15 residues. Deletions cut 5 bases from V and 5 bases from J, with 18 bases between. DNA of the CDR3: TGTGCCAGCAGCCCAACGACCGGGGGGGGTACTGAAGCTTTCTTT. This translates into CASSPTTGGGTEAFF.

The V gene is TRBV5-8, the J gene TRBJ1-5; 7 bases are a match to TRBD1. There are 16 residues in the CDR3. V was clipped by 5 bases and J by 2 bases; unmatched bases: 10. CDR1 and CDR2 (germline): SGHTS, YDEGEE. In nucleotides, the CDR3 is TGTGCCAGCAGTCGGGGACAGCCCCCGGGCAATCAGCCCCAGCATTTT. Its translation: CASSRGQPPGNQPQHF.

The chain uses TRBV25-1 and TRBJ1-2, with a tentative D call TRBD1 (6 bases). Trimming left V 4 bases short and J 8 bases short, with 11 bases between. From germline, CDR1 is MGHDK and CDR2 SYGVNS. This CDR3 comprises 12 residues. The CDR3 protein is CASSGGQRGYTF. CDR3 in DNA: TGTGCCAGCAGTGGCGGACAGCGCGGCTACACCTTC.